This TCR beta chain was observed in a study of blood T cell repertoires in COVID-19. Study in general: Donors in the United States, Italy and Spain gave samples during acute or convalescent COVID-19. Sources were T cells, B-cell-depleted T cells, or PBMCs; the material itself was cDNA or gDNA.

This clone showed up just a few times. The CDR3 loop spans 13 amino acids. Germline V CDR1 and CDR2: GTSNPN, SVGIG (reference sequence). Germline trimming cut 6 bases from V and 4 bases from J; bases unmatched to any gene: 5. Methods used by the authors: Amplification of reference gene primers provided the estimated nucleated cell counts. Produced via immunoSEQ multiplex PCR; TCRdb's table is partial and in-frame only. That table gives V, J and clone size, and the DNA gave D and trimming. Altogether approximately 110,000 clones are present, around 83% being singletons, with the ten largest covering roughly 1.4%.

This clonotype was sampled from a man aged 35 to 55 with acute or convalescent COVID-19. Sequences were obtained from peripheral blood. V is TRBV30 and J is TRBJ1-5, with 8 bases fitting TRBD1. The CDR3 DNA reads TGTGCCTGCGACAGGGGCAATAATCAGCCCCAGCATTTT. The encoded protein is CACDRGNNQPQHF. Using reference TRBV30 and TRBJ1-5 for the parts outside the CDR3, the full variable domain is SQTIHQWPATLVQPVGSPLSLECTVEGTSNPNLYWYRQAAGRGLQLLFYSVGIGQISSEVPQNLSASRPQDRQFILSSKKLLLSDSGFYLCACDRGNNQPQHFGDGTRLSIL.